This passage covers 19 T cell receptor beta chains from one sample sequenced in a study of breast tumors, draining lymph nodes, adjacent tissues (dated by TCRdb to between 2015 and 2016). Libraries came from multiplex PCR. Sequencing took place on an Illumina HiSeq 2000. In-frame beta chains were kept once TCRdb had trimmed the public reads at Q25 with fastp and called clones with MiXCR. One record per CDR3 amino acid sequence lists the most common genes and DNA. The sample yields over 130,000 distinct CDR3 sequences; approximately 29% were counted once. Of the sample, around 2.3% falls within the top ten clones. Lymph node samples were obtained from the axillary draining lymph nodes of breast cancer patients. Sequenced: axillary lymph node tissue. All receptors come from a female donor with breast cancer. Some clones in this sample may be carry-over from other donors' samples.

The sample holds many counts of this clonotype. The V gene is TRBV7-2, the J gene TRBJ2-5; D is perhaps TRBD1 (6 bases). V was cut by 4 bases and J by 5 bases, with 11 bases left in between. This CDR3 has 13 residues. Germline lookup yields CDR1 SGHTA and CDR2 FQGNSA. The CDR3, as DNA: TGTGCCAGCAGCTACCCAGGGGCTGAGACCCAGTACTTC. Its translation: CASSYPGAETQYF.

A word on this clonotype: A junction boundary mismatches the germline segment, possibly from a read error. This sequence joins TRBV7-7 and TRBJ1-6, with 7 bases matching TRBD1. This CDR3 is 15 amino acids long. Germline loops: CDR1 SSHAT, CDR2 FNYEAQ (reference sequence). The chain's CDR3 is CASSRARGSGSPLHF. In DNA, the CDR3 is TGTGCTAGCAGCAGGGCCAGGGGGAGTGGTTCGCCCCTCCACTTT.

This clonotype was seen ten or more times. The CDR3 DNA follows: TGCGCCAGCAGCTTGGTAGCGGGGGGCCAAGAGACCCAGTACTTC. Translation: CASSLVAGGQETQYF. This chain links TRBV5-1 with TRBJ2-5; 10 positions agree with TRBD2. Germline-derived CDR1 and CDR2 are SGHRS and YFSETQ. CDR3 length: 15 residues. V lost 0 bases, J lost 1 base, and 0 bases stayed unmatched.

This clonotype was observed many times. The chain is built from TRBV25-1 and TRBJ2-5, with D unresolved. Germline V gene lookup returns CDR1 MGHDK and CDR2 SYGVNS. Deletions cut 5 bases from V and 1 base from J, with 14 bases between. CDR3 length: 15 residues. The CDR3 region is CASSTPESPQETQYF. In nucleotides, the CDR3 is TGTGCCAGCAGTACGCCCGAGAGTCCCCAAGAGACCCAGTACTTC.

This clonotype was counted many times. The V and J genes are TRBV2 and TRBJ2-2, with 10 bases that match TRBD1. This CDR3 has 15 amino acids. Germline V lookup: CDR1 SNHLY, CDR2 FYNNEI. The junction had 7 bases not matched to a gene; V was cut back by 10 bases and J by 2 bases. CDR3 bases: TGTGCCAACCTTGGACAGGGGGAAAACACCGGGGAGCTGTTTTTT. It encodes CANLGQGENTGELFF.

This clonotype has a count of ten or more. This chain uses TRBV5-6 with TRBJ2-5; D not resolved. This CDR3 comprises 13 residues. The V gene's germline CDR1 is SGHDT and CDR2 YYEEEE. V was shortened by 4 bases and J by 2 bases, with 9 bases between the two germline ends. CDR3 bases: TGTGCCAGCAGCCCAGAGGTACAAGAGACCCAGTACTTC. Translating gives CASSPEVQETQYF.

The genes are TRBV7-9 and TRBJ1-2, with no clear D. The germline V gene encodes CDR1 SEHNR and CDR2 FQNEAQ (reference sequence). The CDR3 has 13 residues. Trimming cost V 6 bases and J 6 bases, with 14 bases left between them. CDR3 sequence reads: CASSVRKQDGYTF. CDR3 in DNA: TGTGCCAGCAGTGTCCGCAAGCAGGATGGCTACACCTTC.

This clonotype showed up just a few times. A read error may be the cause here, since a much bigger clone is one base away. This is likely a read error, given that the CDR3 carries no conserved phenylalanine or tryptophan at its end. The chain recombines TRBV12-3 or TRBV12-4 with TRBJ2-1, with 9 bases fitting TRBD1. V lost 6 bases to trimming and J lost 9 bases; unmatched junction nucleotides: 0. CDR3 length: 11 amino acids. The CDR3 bases are TGTGCCAGCAGGGACAGGGGTGAGCAGTTCCTC. This gives the protein CASRDRGEQFL.

The rearrangement uses TRBV15 and TRBJ2-3; 10 bases align to TRBD2. V trimming: 0 bases; J trimming: 2 bases; junction bases outside the gene matches: 11. The CDR3 extends over 19 amino acids. Germline-derived CDR1 and CDR2 are LNHNV and YYDKDF (reference sequence). This CDR3 is CATSRDQPSGGGNTDTQYF. CDR3 nucleotide sequence: TGTGCCACCAGCAGAGATCAACCCAGCGGGGGGGGAAACACAGATACGCAGTATTTT.

The V gene is TRBV5-5, the J gene TRBJ2-5, with TRBD2 identical over 10 bases. The germline V gene has CDR1 SGHKS and CDR2 YYEKEE (reference sequence). The CDR3 runs to 16 residues. The junction had 6 bases not matched to a gene; V was cut back by 0 bases and J by 4 bases. CDR3: CASSLEVAGGRETQYF. CDR3 nucleotides: TGTGCCAGCAGCTTGGAAGTAGCGGGAGGCCGAGAGACCCAGTACTTC.

The table lists this clonotype with many counts. The chain couples TRBV30 to TRBJ2-1; unclear D gene. V lost 1 base and J 8 bases, leaving 9 bases between the germline ends. Germline-derived CDR1 and CDR2 are GTSNPN and SVGIG (reference sequence). The CDR3 runs to 12 residues. The CDR3 DNA sequence: TGTGCCTGGAGTGCCTACCGCGATGAGCAGTTCTTC. It translates to CAWSAYRDEQFF.

A note on this clonotype: The conserved phenylalanine or tryptophan is not found at the CDR3 terminus, so this likely reflects a read error. It is unclear where the CDR3 begins or ends on the DNA, so no DNA is shown, and the CDR3 is as TCRdb lists it. V gene TRBV29-1 combines with J gene TRBJ1-3; TRBD1, as called in the table, went unchecked against the DNA. The CDR3 is 9 amino acids in total, end residues counted. Germline-derived CDR1 and CDR2 are SQVTM and ANQGSEA. CDR3: CSVGLIGVT.

The J gene is TRBJ2-3, the V gene TRBV9; D is unresolved. Deletions cut 1 base from V and 11 bases from J, with 11 bases between. The length of the CDR3 is 12 residues. Germline V gene lookup returns CDR1 SGDLS and CDR2 YYNGEE. CDR3 in amino acids: CASSVTNNEQYF. DNA of the CDR3: TGTGCCAGCAGCGTAACGAACAATGAGCAGTATTTT. The whole variable domain, remainder taken from reference TRBV9 and TRBJ2-3, is DSGVTQTPKHLITATGQRVTLRCSPRSGDLSVYWYQQSLDQGLQFLIQYYNGEERAKGNILERFSAQQFPDLHSELNLSSLELGDSALYFCASSVTNNEQYFGPGTRLTVL.

This CDR3 is CASSFGTGRGGNQPQHF. CDR3 DNA: TGTGCCAGCAGCTTTGGGACAGGGCGAGGCGGAAATCAGCCCCAGCATTTT. V is TRBV7-2 and J is TRBJ1-5; 9 bases align to TRBD1. The CDR3 is 17 residues long. V dropped 3 bases and J dropped 4; count of bases not matched to a gene: 10. Germline V gene lookup returns CDR1 SGHTA and CDR2 FQGNSA.

This clonotype came up many times. The chain has TRBV5-5 and TRBJ2-5, with TRBD1 matching 10 bases. V shed 4 bases and J 5 bases; nucleotides not matched to a gene: 11. The germline gives CDR1 SGHKS, CDR2 YYEKEE (reference sequence). The CDR3 totals 16 residues. CDR3 loop: CASSHGTGVGMETQYF. The DNA for the CDR3 is TGTGCCAGCAGCCACGGGACAGGGGTGGGGATGGAGACCCAGTACTTC.

The sample holds many counts of this clonotype. V gene TRBV6-1 combines with J gene TRBJ1-6, with a weak D call TRBD1 (6 bases). Germline V gene sequence: CDR1 MNHNS, CDR2 SASEGT. The V and J ends lost 1 base and 9 bases respectively, with 10 bases between them. The CDR3 is 14 amino acids. In DNA, the CDR3 is TGTGCCAGCAGTGAAGTGGGGGCAGGTTCACCCCTCCACTTT. This sequence encodes CASSEVGAGSPLHF.

This clonotype was picked up many times. The V and J genes are TRBV28 and TRBJ2-7, with no clear D. Deletions cut 2 bases from V and 2 bases from J, with 13 bases between. The CDR3 covers 15 residues. Germline V lookup: CDR1 MDHEN, CDR2 SYDVKM. DNA of the CDR3: TGTGCCAGCAGTTTAAGGCCCTCATCAACCTACGAGCAGTACTTC. Translated: CASSLRPSSTYEQYF.

The rearrangement uses TRBV5-1 and TRBJ1-1, with 7 bases identical to TRBD1. The germline gives CDR1 SGHRS, CDR2 YFSETQ. The V and J ends lost 9 bases and 4 bases, in that order; junction bases with no gene match: 9. The CDR3 length is 13 residues. The CDR3, as DNA: TGCGCCACCCGACAGGGTTTGGGCACTGAAGCTTTCTTT. It specifies CATRQGLGTEAFF.

Of note for this clonotype: The junction differs from germline at one of its ends, possibly a read error. The rearrangement links TRBV9 to TRBJ2-7; no clear D. Germline V gene lookup returns CDR1 SGDLS and CDR2 YYNGEE. This CDR3 comprises 15 residues. DNA of the CDR3: TGCGCCAGCAGCTCCTCGGTATCCACATCCTACGAGCAGTACTTC. Protein sequence: CASSSSVSTSYEQYF.